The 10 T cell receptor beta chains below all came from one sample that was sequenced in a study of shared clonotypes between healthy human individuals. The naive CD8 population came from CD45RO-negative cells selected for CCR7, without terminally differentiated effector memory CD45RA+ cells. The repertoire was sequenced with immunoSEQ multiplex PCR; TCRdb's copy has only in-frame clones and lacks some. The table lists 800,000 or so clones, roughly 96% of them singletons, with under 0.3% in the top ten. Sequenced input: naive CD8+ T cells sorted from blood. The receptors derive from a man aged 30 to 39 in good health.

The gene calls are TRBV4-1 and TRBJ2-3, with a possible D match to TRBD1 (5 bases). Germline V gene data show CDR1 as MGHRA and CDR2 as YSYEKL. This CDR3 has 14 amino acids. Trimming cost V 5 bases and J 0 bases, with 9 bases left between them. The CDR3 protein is CASSATASTDTQYF. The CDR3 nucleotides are TGCGCCAGCAGCGCGACAGCGAGCACAGATACGCAGTATTTT.

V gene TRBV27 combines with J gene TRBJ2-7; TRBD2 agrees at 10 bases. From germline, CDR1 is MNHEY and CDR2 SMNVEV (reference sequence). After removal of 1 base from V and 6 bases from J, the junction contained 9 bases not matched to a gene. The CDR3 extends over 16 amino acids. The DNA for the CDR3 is TGTGCCAGCAGTTTATTAACTAGCGGGACACGGGGCGAGCAGTACTTC. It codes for CASSLLTSGTRGEQYF.

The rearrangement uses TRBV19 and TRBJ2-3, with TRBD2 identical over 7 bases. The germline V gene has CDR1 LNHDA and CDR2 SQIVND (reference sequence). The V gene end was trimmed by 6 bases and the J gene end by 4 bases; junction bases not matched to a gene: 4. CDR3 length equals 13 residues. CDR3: CASSRLAADTQYF. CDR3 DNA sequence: TGTGCCAGTAGCAGACTAGCAGCAGATACGCAGTATTTT.

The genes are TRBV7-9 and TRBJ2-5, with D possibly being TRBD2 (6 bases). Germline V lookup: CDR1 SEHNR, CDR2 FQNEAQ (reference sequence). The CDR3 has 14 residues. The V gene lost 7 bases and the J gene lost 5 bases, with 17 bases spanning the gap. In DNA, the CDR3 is TGTGCCAGCACTTCCCTTGGGGGAGGCGAGACCCAGTACTTC. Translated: CASTSLGGGETQYF.

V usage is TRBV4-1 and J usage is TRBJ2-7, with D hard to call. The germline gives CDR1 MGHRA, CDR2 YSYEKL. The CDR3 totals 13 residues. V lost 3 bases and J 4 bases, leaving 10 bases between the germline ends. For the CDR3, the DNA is TGCGCCAGCAGCCAGACACTCAGGTACGAGCAGTACTTC. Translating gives CASSQTLRYEQYF.

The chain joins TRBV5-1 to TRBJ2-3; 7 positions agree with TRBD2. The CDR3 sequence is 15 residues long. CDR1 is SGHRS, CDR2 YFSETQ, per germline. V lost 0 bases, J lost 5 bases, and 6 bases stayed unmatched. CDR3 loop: CASSLVGGSGDTQYF. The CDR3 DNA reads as TGCGCCAGCAGCTTGGTCGGCGGGAGTGGAGATACGCAGTATTTT.

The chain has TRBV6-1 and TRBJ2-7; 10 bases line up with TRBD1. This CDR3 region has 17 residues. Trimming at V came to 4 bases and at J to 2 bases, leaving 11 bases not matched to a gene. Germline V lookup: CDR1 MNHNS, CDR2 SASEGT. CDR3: CASSAPGQGPRTYEQYF. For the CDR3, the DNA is TGTGCCAGCAGTGCACCGGGACAGGGGCCGCGAACCTACGAGCAGTACTTC.

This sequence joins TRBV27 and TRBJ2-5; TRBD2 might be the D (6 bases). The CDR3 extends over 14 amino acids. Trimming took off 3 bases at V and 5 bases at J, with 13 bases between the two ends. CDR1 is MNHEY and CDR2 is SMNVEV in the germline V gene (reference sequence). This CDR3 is CASSFLLARETQYF. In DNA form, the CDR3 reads TGTGCCAGCAGTTTTTTGCTAGCGAGGGAGACCCAGTACTTC.

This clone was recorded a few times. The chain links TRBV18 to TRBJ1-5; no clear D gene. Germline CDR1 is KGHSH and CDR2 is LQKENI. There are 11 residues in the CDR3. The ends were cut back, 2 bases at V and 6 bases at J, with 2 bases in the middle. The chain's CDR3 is CASSPGQPQHF. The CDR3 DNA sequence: TGTGCCAGCTCACCAGGTCAGCCCCAGCATTTT.

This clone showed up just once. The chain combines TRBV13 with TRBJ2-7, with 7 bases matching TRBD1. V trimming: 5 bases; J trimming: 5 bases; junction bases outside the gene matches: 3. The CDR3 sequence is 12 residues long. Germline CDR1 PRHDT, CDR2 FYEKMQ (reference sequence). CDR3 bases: TGTGCCAGCAGCACCCAGGGGGACGAGCAGTACTTC. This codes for CASSTQGDEQYF.